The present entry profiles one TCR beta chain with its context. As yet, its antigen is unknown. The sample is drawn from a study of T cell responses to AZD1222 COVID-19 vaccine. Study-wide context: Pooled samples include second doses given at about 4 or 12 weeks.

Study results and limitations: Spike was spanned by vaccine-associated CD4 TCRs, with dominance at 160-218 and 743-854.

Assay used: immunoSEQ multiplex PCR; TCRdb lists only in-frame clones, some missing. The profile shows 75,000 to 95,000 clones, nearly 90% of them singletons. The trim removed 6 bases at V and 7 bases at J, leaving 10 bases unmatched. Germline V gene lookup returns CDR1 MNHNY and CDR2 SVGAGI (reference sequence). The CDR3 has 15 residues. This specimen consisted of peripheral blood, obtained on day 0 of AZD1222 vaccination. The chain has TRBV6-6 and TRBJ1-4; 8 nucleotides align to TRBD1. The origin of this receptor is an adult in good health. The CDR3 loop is CASRPPTGVGEKLFF. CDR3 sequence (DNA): TGTGCCAGCAGGCCCCCGACAGGGGTAGGTGAAAAACTGTTTTTT.